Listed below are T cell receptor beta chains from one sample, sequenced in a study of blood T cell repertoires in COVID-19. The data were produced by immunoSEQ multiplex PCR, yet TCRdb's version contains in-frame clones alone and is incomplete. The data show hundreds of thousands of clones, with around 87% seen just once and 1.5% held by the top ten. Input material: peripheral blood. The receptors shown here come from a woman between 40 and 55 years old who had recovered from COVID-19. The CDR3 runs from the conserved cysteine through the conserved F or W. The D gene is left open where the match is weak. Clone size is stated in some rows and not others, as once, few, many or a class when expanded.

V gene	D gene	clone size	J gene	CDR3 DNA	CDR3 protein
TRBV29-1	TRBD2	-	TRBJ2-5	TGCAGCGTTGAAGATCTGGCGGGGGGACAAGAGACCCAGTACTTC	CSVEDLAGGQETQYF
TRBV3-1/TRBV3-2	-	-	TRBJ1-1	TGTGCCAGCAGCCACCGGGCGGGGGAAGCTTTCTTT	CASSHRAGEAFF
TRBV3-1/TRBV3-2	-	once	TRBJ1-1	TGTGCCAGCAGGTACGGGGACACTGAAGCTTTCTTT	CASRYGDTEAFF
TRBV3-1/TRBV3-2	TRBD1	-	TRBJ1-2	TGTGCCAGCAGCCGGGGACAGAGCTATGGCTACACCTTC	CASSRGQSYGYTF
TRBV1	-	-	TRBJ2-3	TGCACCAGCAGCCGTCGGGGGGCTAGCACAGATACGCAGTATTTT	CTSSRRGASTDTQYF
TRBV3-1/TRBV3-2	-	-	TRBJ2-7	TGTGCCAGCAGCCCACAGGGTGCCCACGAGCAGTACTTC	CASSPQGAHEQYF
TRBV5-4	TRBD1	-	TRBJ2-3	TGTGCCAGCAGCTTGGGGGACAGGGCGGATACGCAGTATTTT	CASSLGDRADTQYF
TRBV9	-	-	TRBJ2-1	TGTGCCAGCAGCGTTGGCCCCTCGCCCTACAATGAGCAGTTCTTC	CASSVGPSPYNEQFF
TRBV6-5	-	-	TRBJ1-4	TGTGCCAGCACCGGAGACCCTCGCGTGAATGAAAAACTGTTTTTT	CASTGDPRVNEKLFF
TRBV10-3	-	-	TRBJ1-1	TGTGCCATCATGGAACAGGTGGGCACTGAAGCTTTCTTT	CAIMEQVGTEAFF
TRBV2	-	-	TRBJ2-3	TGTGCCAGCAGTGACCCCTACCCAGGGGGCACAGATACGCAGTATTTT	CASSDPYPGGTDTQYF
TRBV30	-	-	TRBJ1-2	TGTGCCTGGACGGGGGGGGCAAATGGCTACACCTTC	CAWTGGANGYTF
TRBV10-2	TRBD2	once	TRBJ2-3	TGCGCCAGCGCGTTAGCGGGGGCTCGCACAGATACGCAGTATTTT	CASALAGARTDTQYF
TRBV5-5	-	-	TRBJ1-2	TGTGCCAGCATCCCGAATTTTGAGGGCGGCTACACCTTC	CASIPNFEGGYTF
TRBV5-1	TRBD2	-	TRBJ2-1	TGCGCCAGCAGCCCTAGCGGGGGTTCCTACAATGAGCAGTTCTTC	CASSPSGGSYNEQFF
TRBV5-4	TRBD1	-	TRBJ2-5	TGTGCCAGCAGCCCGGGACAGGGGGACCTCCAAGAGACCCAGTACTTC	CASSPGQGDLQETQYF
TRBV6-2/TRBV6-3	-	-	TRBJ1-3	TGTGCCAGCAGTTACCCGGGGACTACTGGAAACACCATATATTTT	CASSYPGTTGNTIYF
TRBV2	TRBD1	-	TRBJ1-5	TGTGCCAGCAGTGAAACGACAGGGGGCGACCAGCCCCAGCATTTT	CASSETTGGDQPQHF
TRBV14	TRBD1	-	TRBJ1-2	TGTGCCAGCAGACCGACAGGGGGATTCTATGGCTACACCTTC	CASRPTGGFYGYTF
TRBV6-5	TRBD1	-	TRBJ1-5	TGTGCCAGCAGTTATAGCAGGGGGGTTCAGCCCCAGCATTTT	CASSYSRGVQPQHF
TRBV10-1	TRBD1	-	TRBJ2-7	TGCGCCAGCAGTCCCAATCCGGGACAGGGGTTCGCCTACGAGCAGTACTTC	CASSPNPGQGFAYEQYF
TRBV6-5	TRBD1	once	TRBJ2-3	TGTGCCAGCAGGACGACAGGGCCCCCAGATACGCAGTATTTT	CASRTTGPPDTQYF
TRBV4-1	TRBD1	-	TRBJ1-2	TGCGCCAGCAGCCAAGAACAGGGGGGACCCTTTGACTATGGCTACACCTTC	CASSQEQGGPFDYGYTF
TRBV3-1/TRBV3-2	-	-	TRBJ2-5	TGTGCCAGCAGCCAATCCCGTTATGAGGAGACCCAGTACTTC	CASSQSRYEETQYF
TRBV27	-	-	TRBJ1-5	TGTGCCAGCAGTTTCACAGGCAATCAGCCCCAGCATTTT	CASSFTGNQPQHF
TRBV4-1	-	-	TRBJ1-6	TGCGCCAGCAGCCAAGATCAGAGGTCACCCCTCCACTTT	CASSQDQRSPLHF
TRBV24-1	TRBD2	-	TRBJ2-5	TGTGCCACCAGTGATACGGGGGGAGAGACCCAGTACTTC	CATSDTGGETQYF
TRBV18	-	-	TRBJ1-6	TGTGCCAGCTCACCCCACGGGTCCTATAATTCACCCCTCCACTTT	CASSPHGSYNSPLHF